Listed here are 19 T cell receptor beta chains from one sample, sequenced in a study of human T cells and chemical hapten exposure. Using its own MiXCR run on the RACE reads, TCRdb lists one record per CDR3 protein. Of roughly 70,000 distinct CDR3 sequences listed, 30% to 35% are singletons. As to time point: patch test 1, 2 weeks after DPC sensitization. Treatment specified: therapeutic diphenylcyclopropenone sensitization with weekly scalp DPC. This specimen was whole blood, taken in connection with sensitization to the hapten diphenylcyclopropenone (DPC). These receptors all stem from a man in his forties with alopecia areata. Some clones in this sample may be carry-over from other donors' samples.

This clonotype was found a few times. The gene calls are TRBV20-1 and TRBJ2-1; no definite D call. V was cut by 3 bases and J by 5 bases, with 8 bases left in between. The CDR3 totals 12 residues. In germline, CDR1 is DFQATT, CDR2 SNEGSKA (reference sequence). The DNA for the CDR3 is TGCAGTGCTAGTTACCAGGACAATGAGCAGTTCTTC. It codes for CSASYQDNEQFF.

The genes are TRBV20-1 and TRBJ1-6; D is ambiguous. V was clipped by 3 bases and J by 9 bases, with 9 bases between them. Germline V lookup: CDR1 DFQATT, CDR2 SNEGSKA (reference sequence). The CDR3 is made up of 12 amino acids. The CDR3 reads CSARGEGSPLHF. CDR3 in DNA: TGCAGTGCTAGGGGAGAGGGTTCACCCCTCCACTTT.

This chain links TRBV7-9 with TRBJ2-2; D gene unclear. Germline V gives CDR1 SEHNR, CDR2 FQNEAQ (reference sequence). The germline V and J ends were trimmed by 4 bases and 5 bases, with 11 bases remaining between them. This CDR3 contains 14 residues. CDR3 region: CASSSPGLTGELFF. The CDR3 DNA reads as TGTGCCAGCAGCTCCCCGGGTCTAACCGGGGAGCTGTTTTTT.

This clonotype was seen a few times. V is TRBV7-9 and J is TRBJ1-5; no firm D call. The V end lost 1 base, the J end lost 5 bases, and 9 bases lay between the germline ends. The germline V gene has CDR1 SEHNR and CDR2 FQNEAQ (reference sequence). This CDR3 contains 14 residues. The CDR3: CASSLGALDQPQHF. The CDR3 DNA follows: TGTGCCAGCAGCTTAGGAGCCTTGGATCAGCCCCAGCATTTT. The full variable domain, completed using reference TRBV7-9 and TRBJ1-5, is DTGVSQNPRHKITKRGQNVTFRCDPISEHNRLYWYRQTLGQGPEFLTYFQNEAQLEKSRLLSDRFSAERPKGSFSTLEIQRTEQGDSAMYLCASSLGALDQPQHFGDGTRLSIL.

CDR3 DNA sequence: TGCAGTGCTAGGGGACAATCCGATACGCAGTATTTT. Its protein product is CSARGQSDTQYF. The genes are TRBV20-1 and TRBJ2-3; D perhaps matches TRBD1 (6 bases). CDR3 size: 12 residues. The germline V and J ends were trimmed by 3 bases and 6 bases, with 10 bases remaining between them. Germline CDR1 and CDR2: DFQATT and SNEGSKA (reference sequence).

V is TRBV28 and J is TRBJ1-1, with TRBD1 as a possible D gene (5 bases). Per the germline V gene, CDR1 is MDHEN and CDR2 is SYDVKM. CDR3 length equals 15 residues. The V end was cut by 5 bases, the J end by 5 bases, with 18 bases between. The chain's CDR3 is CASSTPGASRTEAFF. The CDR3 coding sequence is TGTGCCAGCAGTACCCCCGGGGCCTCGAGGACTGAAGCTTTCTTT.

This chain joins TRBV4-3 and TRBJ2-1, with TRBD1 as a possible D gene (8 bases). CDR1 LGHNA and CDR2 YSLEER come from the germline V gene. Trimming left V 4 bases short and J 7 bases short, with 17 bases between. The CDR3 sequence is 15 residues long. CDR3 sequence reads: CASSRSGQGGNEQFF. The CDR3 nucleotides are TGCGCCAGCAGCCGATCAGGACAGGGAGGGAATGAGCAGTTCTTC.

This chain uses TRBV2 with TRBJ1-1, with D possibly matching TRBD1 (5 bases). Between the trimmed V and J ends, which lost 8 bases and 0 bases, there was a span of 10 bases. Germline V CDR1 and CDR2: SNHLY, FYNNEI. The CDR3 has 13 residues. Written as DNA, the CDR3 is TGTGCCAGCCGGACAACCATGAACACTGAAGCTTTCTTT. Translated, it gives CASRTTMNTEAFF. Drawing the rest from reference TRBV2 and TRBJ1-1, the complete variable domain is EPEVTQTPSHQVTQMGQEVILRCVPISNHLYFYWYRQILGQKVEFLVSFYNNEISEKSEIFDDQFSVERPDGSNFTLKIRSTKLEDSAMYFCASRTTMNTEAFFGQGTRLTVV.

The chain combines TRBV20-1 with TRBJ1-1, with a weak D call TRBD1 (5 bases). The V gene's germline CDR1 is DFQATT and CDR2 SNEGSKA (reference sequence). CDR3 size: 15 residues. The V end was cut by 0 bases, the J end by 0 bases, with 11 bases between. The CDR3 spells CSARDFRGLNTEAFF. DNA for the CDR3: TGCAGTGCTAGAGATTTTCGGGGGTTGAACACTGAAGCTTTCTTT.

This clonotype was detected a few times. V and J are TRBV5-1 and TRBJ2-7; tentative D call: TRBD1 (6 bases). This CDR3 is built from 13 residues. Germline V lookup: CDR1 SGHRS, CDR2 YFSETQ. Trimming cost V 4 bases and J 4 bases, with 12 bases left between them. The CDR3 region is CASSPDSFYEQYF. The CDR3 nucleotides are TGCGCCAGCAGCCCGGACAGCTTTTACGAGCAGTACTTC.

There are a few counts of this clonotype. This CDR3 reads CASSLGAQIYEQYF. The CDR3 bases are TGTGCCAGCAGCTTAGGTGCTCAGATCTACGAGCAGTACTTC. The chain has TRBV7-9 and TRBJ2-7; D is unclear. There are 14 residues in the CDR3. With 1 base removed from V and 3 bases from J, the gap between germline ends came to 10 bases. Germline V lookup: CDR1 SEHNR, CDR2 FQNEAQ (reference sequence).

V is TRBV20-1 and J is TRBJ1-1, with D possibly matching TRBD1 (5 bases). The ends were cut back, 0 bases at V and 0 bases at J, with 14 bases in the middle. The CDR3 is 16 residues long. Germline V lookup: CDR1 DFQATT, CDR2 SNEGSKA (reference sequence). The CDR3 DNA sequence: TGCAGTGCTAGAGACCGAATTGCAGGGCTGAACACTGAAGCTTTCTTT. The encoded protein is CSARDRIAGLNTEAFF.

This clonotype was picked up a small number of times. The chain uses TRBV24-1 and TRBJ2-6; 7 bases map to TRBD2. The germline gives CDR1 KGHDR, CDR2 SFDVKD. This CDR3 region has 15 residues. The V gene end was trimmed by 9 bases and the J gene end by 2 bases; junction bases not matched to a gene: 6. DNA of the CDR3: TGTGCCACCTCAGCGCGGGGGACTGGGGCCAACGTCCTGACTTTC. This translates into CATSARGTGANVLTF.

This clonotype has a handful of counts. This chain links TRBV27 with TRBJ1-3, with no clear D. This CDR3 comprises 14 residues. Germline lookup yields CDR1 MNHEY and CDR2 SMNVEV (reference sequence). The V end was cut by 5 bases, the J end by 3 bases, with 11 bases between. Here the CDR3 DNA reads TGTGCCAGCAGTCCCAGGATGGGTGGAAACACCATATATTTT. This sequence encodes CASSPRMGGNTIYF.

This clonotype was detected a few times. The chain joins TRBV2 to TRBJ2-3, with D perhaps matching TRBD1 (5 bases). The CDR3 length is 15 residues. From germline, CDR1 is SNHLY and CDR2 FYNNEI. The germline V and J ends were trimmed by 7 bases and 0 bases, with 14 bases remaining between them. CDR3: CASMSQELSTDTQYF. CDR3 DNA sequence: TGTGCCAGCATGTCACAGGAACTAAGCACAGATACGCAGTATTTT.

The CDR3 loop is CASSPMDREYEQYF. The CDR3 nucleotides read TGTGCCAGCAGCCCGATGGACAGGGAATACGAGCAGTACTTC. The chain couples TRBV3-1 to TRBJ2-7; 8 bases are shared with TRBD1. Germline values: CDR1 LGHDT, CDR2 YNNKEL (reference sequence). V was pared by 4 bases and J by 4 bases, with 6 bases of the junction left unmatched. The CDR3 is 14 residues long.

The chain couples TRBV28 to TRBJ2-4; no definite D call. Germline CDR1 is MDHEN and CDR2 is SYDVKM. Deletions cut 6 bases from V and 5 bases from J, with 5 bases between. The CDR3 totals 11 residues. The DNA for the CDR3 is TGTGCCAGCAGCCGACAAAACATTCAGTACTTC. Translated: CASSRQNIQYF.

This clonotype appeared a few times. The genes are TRBV3-1 and TRBJ2-1, with 10 nucleotides matching TRBD2. Trimming at V came to 4 bases and at J to 2 bases, leaving 2 bases not matched to a gene. The CDR3 has 15 residues. Per germline, CDR1 LGHDT and CDR2 YNNKEL (reference sequence). CDR3 nucleotide sequence: TGTGCCAGCAGCCCTAGCGGGAGCGCCTACAATGAGCAGTTCTTC. Translation: CASSPSGSAYNEQFF.

The chain joins TRBV28 to TRBJ2-4; D uncertain. Germline V CDR1 and CDR2: MDHEN, SYDVKM. V lost 5 bases and J lost 6, with 14 bases in between. The length of the CDR3 is 14 residues. In DNA, the CDR3 is TGTGCCAGCAGTCCTGTGGAGAAACGAAACATTCAGTACTTC. Amino acid sequence: CASSPVEKRNIQYF.